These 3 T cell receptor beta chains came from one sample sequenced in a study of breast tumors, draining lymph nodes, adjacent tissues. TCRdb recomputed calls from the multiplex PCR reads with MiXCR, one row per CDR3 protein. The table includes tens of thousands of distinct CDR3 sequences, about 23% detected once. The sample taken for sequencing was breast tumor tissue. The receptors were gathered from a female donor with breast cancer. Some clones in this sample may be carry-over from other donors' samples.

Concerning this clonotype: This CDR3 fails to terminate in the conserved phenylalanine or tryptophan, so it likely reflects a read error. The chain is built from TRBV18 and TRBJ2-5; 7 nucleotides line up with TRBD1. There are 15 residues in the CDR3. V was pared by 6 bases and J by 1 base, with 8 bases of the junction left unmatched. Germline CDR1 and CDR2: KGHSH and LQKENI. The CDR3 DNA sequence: TGTGCCAGCTCGGGGAAAGGGGGCACCCAAGAGACCCAGTACTCC. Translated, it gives CASSGKGGTQETQYS.

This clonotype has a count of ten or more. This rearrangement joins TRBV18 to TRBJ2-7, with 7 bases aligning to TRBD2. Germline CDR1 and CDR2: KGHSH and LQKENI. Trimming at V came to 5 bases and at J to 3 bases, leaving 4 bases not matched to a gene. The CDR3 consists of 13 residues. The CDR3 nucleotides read TGTGCCAGCTCAACGGGAGGAGACTACGAGCAGTACTTC. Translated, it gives CASSTGGDYEQYF.

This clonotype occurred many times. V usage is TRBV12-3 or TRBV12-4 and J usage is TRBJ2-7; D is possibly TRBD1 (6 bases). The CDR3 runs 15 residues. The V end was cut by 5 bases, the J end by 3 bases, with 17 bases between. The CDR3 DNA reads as TGTGCCAGCAGTCACCGACAGGTCGCTGGCTACGAGCAGTACTTC. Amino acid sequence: CASSHRQVAGYEQYF.